One sample yielded the 8 T cell receptor beta chains listed below, sequenced in a study of T-cell memory formation after mild COVID-19. TCRdb fed the 5' RACE reads into MiXCR, producing one record per CDR3 protein. The profile covers a few hundred thousand distinct CDR3 sequences, with around 25% appearing a single time and roughly an eighth taken by the ten largest. Sequencing used PBMCs or a T cell subset sorted from them (not recorded which). The source is an adult woman who had mild COVID-19 (a few samples of this study predate the infection). Cell type and time point are not known.

Written as DNA, the CDR3 is TGTGCCAGCGGACATATAGACGCTTTCTTT. Translating gives CASGHIDAFF. The chain recombines TRBV7-2 with TRBJ1-1, with a weak D call TRBD1 (5 bases). Germline loops: CDR1 SGHTA, CDR2 FQGNSA. The CDR3 spans 10 residues. V shed 8 bases and J shed 11 bases, with 12 bases lying between them.

The chain joins TRBV6-1 to TRBJ1-1; D gene ambiguous. Germline lookup yields CDR1 MNHNS and CDR2 SASEGT. V lost 2 bases and J lost 3, with 7 bases in between. The CDR3 spans 13 residues. CDR3 bases: TGTGCCAGCAGTGAATGGGCAGACACTGAAGCTTTCTTT. Its translation: CASSEWADTEAFF.

The J gene is TRBJ2-3, the V gene TRBV9, with D uncertain. The CDR3 covers 13 residues. V was shortened by 0 bases and J by 5 bases, with 7 bases between the two germline ends. Looked up from germline, CDR1 is SGDLS and CDR2 is YYNGEE. CDR3 DNA: TGTGCCAGCAGCGTAGATCTAGTAGATACGCAGTATTTT. Its translation is CASSVDLVDTQYF. The full variable domain, in which reference TRBV9 and TRBJ2-3 provide the parts outside the CDR3, is DSGVTQTPKHLITATGQRVTLRCSPRSGDLSVYWYQQSLDQGLQFLIQYYNGEERAKGNILERFSAQQFPDLHSELNLSSLELGDSALYFCASSVDLVDTQYFGPGTRLTVL.

The sample holds a few counts of this clonotype. The chain joins TRBV9 to TRBJ1-2, with no clear D. V shed 0 bases and J shed 5 bases, with 11 bases lying between them. CDR1 is SGDLS, CDR2 YYNGEE, per germline. The length of the CDR3 is 14 residues. The CDR3 here is CASSVEAVSYGYTF. CDR3 nucleotide sequence: TGTGCCAGCAGCGTAGAGGCGGTTAGTTATGGCTACACCTTC.

This clonotype was counted a few times. The chain recombines TRBV7-6 with TRBJ2-5; 9 bases are a match to TRBD1. The CDR3 extends over 14 amino acids. V shed 5 bases and J 3 bases; nucleotides not matched to a gene: 4. Germline V gene lookup returns CDR1 SGHVS and CDR2 FNYEAQ. CDR3 residues: CASSRDRVEETQYF. CDR3 bases: TGTGCCAGCAGCCGGGACAGGGTGGAAGAGACCCAGTACTTC. Full variable domain (outside the CDR3, taken from reference TRBV7-6 and TRBJ2-5): GAGVSQSPRYKVTKRGQDVALRCDPISGHVSLYWYRQALGQGPEFLTYFNYEAQQDKSGLPNDRFSAERPEGSISTLTIQRTEQRDSAMYRCASSRDRVEETQYFGPGTRLLVL.

This clonotype was found a few times. The chain joins TRBV12-3 or TRBV12-4 to TRBJ2-1, with D unclear. CDR3 size: 14 residues. Trimming pared 3 bases from V and 7 bases from J, leaving 13 bases between. The CDR3 protein is CASSLTSFGNEQFF. The CDR3 DNA sequence: TGTGCCAGCAGTTTGACCTCCTTCGGTAATGAGCAGTTCTTC.

This clonotype was detected a few times. V and J are TRBV29-1 and TRBJ1-1; D remains unclear. The CDR3 totals 12 residues. Germline V lookup: CDR1 SQVTM, CDR2 ANQGSEA. Trimming removed 4 bases at V and 1 base at J, with 7 bases between. The CDR3 protein is CSVGTGNTEAFF. The CDR3 DNA reads as TGCAGCGTTGGGACGGGGAACACTGAAGCTTTCTTT.

The chain joins TRBV16 to TRBJ2-7, with 7 positions matching TRBD1. Germline assignment: CDR1 KGHSY and CDR2 FQNENV. V gave up 5 bases and J gave up 0 bases; unmatched junction bases: 10. This CDR3 has 16 residues. In nucleotides, the CDR3 is TGTGCCAGCAGCAGAATCGGGACAGCGATCTCCTACGAGCAGTACTTC. It codes for CASSRIGTAISYEQYF.